These 16 T cell receptor beta chains were sequenced from one sample in a study of identical twins. TCRdb reanalysed the 5' RACE reads using MiXCR and keeps one entry per CDR3 protein. This sample has about 660,000 distinct CDR3 sequences; over 8.5% occur once, and the top ten carry 0.75% to 1%. This sample also appeared in a second study, on yellow fever vaccine responses in identical twins.

The specimen was PBMCs. All receptors derive from a woman younger than 35 in good health.

The genes are TRBV7-2 and TRBJ2-6; D is possibly TRBD1 or TRBD2 (7 bases each). The germline V gene has CDR1 SGHTA and CDR2 FQGNSA. V lost 5 bases to trimming and J lost 1 base, with 15 bases between them. This CDR3 has 17 amino acids. This CDR3 is CASSLRGGGSGANVLTF. Here the CDR3 DNA reads TGTGCCAGCAGCCTCAGGGGGGGCGGATCTGGGGCCAACGTCCTGACTTTC.

CDR3 region: CASSQSNGDWNGYTF. The CDR3 DNA follows: TGCGCCAGCAGCCAATCCAATGGGGACTGGAACGGCTACACCTTC. The chain has TRBV4-1 and TRBJ1-2, with D tentatively TRBD1 (5 bases). There are 15 residues in the CDR3. V lost 2 bases to trimming and J lost 8 bases, with 18 bases between them. CDR1 is MGHRA, CDR2 YSYEKL, per germline.

The rearrangement joins TRBV4-3 to TRBJ2-5; D unresolved. The CDR3 length is 14 residues. V dropped 1 base and J dropped 3 bases, with 9 bases sitting between them. From germline, CDR1 is LGHNA and CDR2 YSLEER. CDR3 region: CASSQVGKEETQYF. For the CDR3, the DNA is TGCGCCAGCAGCCAAGTGGGCAAGGAAGAGACCCAGTACTTC.

This clonotype has only a few counts. The chain links TRBV2 to TRBJ2-1; unclear D gene. Germline V CDR1 and CDR2: SNHLY, FYNNEI. Trimming removed 6 bases from V and 2 bases from J, with 14 bases in between. The CDR3 loop spans 15 amino acids. The CDR3 loop is CASSGAKGAYNEQFF. In nucleotides, the CDR3 is TGTGCCAGCAGCGGAGCGAAAGGTGCCTACAATGAGCAGTTCTTC.

This clonotype was counted between two and nine times. The chain employs TRBV20-1 and TRBJ2-1; 10 bases are shared with TRBD2. CDR3 size: 14 residues. Looked up from germline, CDR1 is DFQATT and CDR2 is SNEGSKA (reference sequence). V gave up 4 bases and J gave up 2 bases; unmatched junction bases: 2. The CDR3 nucleotides are TGCAGTGCTACCAGCGGGGGGGCCTACAATGAGCAGTTCTTC. Translating gives CSATSGGAYNEQFF.

This clonotype was seen ten or more times. The V and J genes are TRBV7-9 and TRBJ2-5; no clear D gene. With 4 bases removed from V and 0 bases from J, the gap between germline ends came to 12 bases. The length of the CDR3 is 15 residues. From germline, CDR1 is SEHNR and CDR2 FQNEAQ (reference sequence). This CDR3 is CASSSIDGYQETQYF. CDR3 DNA sequence: TGTGCCAGCAGCTCAATTGACGGGTACCAAGAGACCCAGTACTTC.

This clonotype was found a few times. The chain combines TRBV6-2 or TRBV6-3 with TRBJ1-5, with 11 bases fitting TRBD1. Per germline, CDR1 MNHEY and CDR2 SVGEGT. The CDR3 consists of 15 residues. After removal of 4 bases from V and 6 bases from J, the junction contained 5 bases not matched to a gene. The CDR3 protein is CASSSGQGALQPQHF. CDR3 nucleotide sequence: TGTGCCAGCAGTTCCGGACAGGGGGCCCTTCAGCCCCAGCATTTT.

This clonotype was found a few times. The J gene is TRBJ2-3, the V gene TRBV6-1; D is perhaps TRBD1 or TRBD2 (5 bases each). V was trimmed by 2 bases and J by 3 bases, leaving 15 bases between them. Germline-derived CDR1 and CDR2 are MNHNS and SASEGT. The CDR3 length is 16 residues. The CDR3 nucleotides are TGTGCCAGCAGTGAATATTTGGGGGTTGAGACAGATACGCAGTATTTT. It yields the protein CASSEYLGVETDTQYF.

This clonotype has only a few counts. The rearrangement uses TRBV24-1 and TRBJ2-1, with D possibly being TRBD1 (8 bases). The CDR3 extends over 14 amino acids. Trimming cost V 5 bases and J 6 bases, with 13 bases left between them. Per the germline V gene, CDR1 is KGHDR and CDR2 is SFDVKD. This CDR3 is CATSVTGGANEQFF. Written as DNA, the CDR3 is TGTGCCACCAGTGTAACAGGGGGGGCCAATGAGCAGTTCTTC.

At least ten counts were recorded for this clonotype. The chain combines TRBV7-9 with TRBJ2-5; no reliable D call. CDR1 is SEHNR and CDR2 is FQNEAQ in the germline V gene (reference sequence). The V end lost 1 base, the J end lost 4 bases, and 7 bases lay between the germline ends. CDR3 length equals 13 residues. CDR3 bases: TGTGCCAGCAGCTTAGAGGAACTAGAGACCCAGTACTTC. Translation: CASSLEELETQYF. Full variable domain (rest looked up from reference TRBV7-9 and TRBJ2-5): DTGVSQNPRHKITKRGQNVTFRCDPISEHNRLYWYRQTLGQGPEFLTYFQNEAQLEKSRLLSDRFSAERPKGSFSTLEIQRTEQGDSAMYLCASSLEELETQYFGPGTRLLVL.

This clonotype showed up many times. V usage is TRBV27 and J usage is TRBJ2-7, with D perhaps TRBD2 (6 bases). The CDR3 has 12 residues. The V gene's germline CDR1 is MNHEY and CDR2 SMNVEV (reference sequence). The V end lost 4 bases, the J end lost 11 bases, and 15 bases lay between the germline ends. The CDR3 DNA follows: TGTGCCAGCAGTTCGCTTGGGCGGGATGAGTACTTC. Translating gives CASSSLGRDEYF.

This clonotype occurred a few times. The rearrangement uses TRBV15 and TRBJ2-1; D unclear. This CDR3 is 15 amino acids long. The germline CDR1 and CDR2 sequences are LNHNV and YYDKDF (reference sequence). V was pared by 1 base and J by 0 bases, with 7 bases between. The CDR3 loop is CATSRASNSYNEQFF. Here the CDR3 DNA reads TGTGCCACCAGCAGAGCATCCAACTCCTACAATGAGCAGTTCTTC.

The chain couples TRBV27 to TRBJ2-1; D remains ambiguous. Germline V lookup: CDR1 MNHEY, CDR2 SMNVEV (reference sequence). This CDR3 contains 17 residues. V was pared by 6 bases and J by 0 bases, with 18 bases between. The CDR3 DNA reads TGTGCCAGCAGCCGACGTTCGCGCCTTAGCTCCTACAATGAGCAGTTCTTC. Its protein product is CASSRRSRLSSYNEQFF.

The chain carries TRBV10-3 and TRBJ2-5, with D possibly TRBD2 on 6 matching bases. CDR3 size: 16 residues. V lost 11 bases, J lost 4 bases, and 26 bases lay in between. Per the germline V gene, CDR1 is ENHRY and CDR2 is SYGVKD. CDR3 sequence reads: CASYSGPRGKGETQYF. The CDR3 DNA reads as TGTGCCTCGTATTCCGGGCCCCGGGGGAAGGGAGAGACCCAGTACTTC.

In this sample, this clonotype turned up many times. The genes are TRBV7-2 and TRBJ2-5, with a weak D call TRBD2 (6 bases). The germline V gene has CDR1 SGHTA and CDR2 FQGNSA. V was shortened by 5 bases and J by 1 base, with 11 bases between the two germline ends. This CDR3 has 14 amino acids. CDR3 sequence reads: CASSPGLLQETQYF. DNA for the CDR3: TGTGCCAGCAGCCCGGGACTGCTCCAAGAGACCCAGTACTTC.

Notes on this clonotype: Compared with germline, one end of the junction differs, possibly owing to a read error. The chain recombines TRBV28 with TRBJ2-1; TRBD1 matches 10 bases. The V gene's germline CDR1 is MDHEN and CDR2 SYDVKM. The CDR3 runs to 12 residues. For the CDR3, the DNA is TGTGCCAGCGGCCCCCGGGACAGGGGCTCCAACTTC. Protein: CASGPRDRGSNF.